A selection of T cell receptor beta chains follows, all from one sample in a study of T cells in Graves' hyperthyroidism and ophthalmopathy. TCRdb re-called the multiplex PCR reads with MiXCR, one entry per CDR3 protein. The data show hundreds of thousands of distinct CDR3 sequences, around 15% seen once. The specimen sequenced was blood. The receptors were sampled from a woman aged 40-49 years with Graves' ophthalmopathy. Both conserved end residues are part of each CDR3. D genes are given only for firm matches. The size field reads once, few or many counts, or a class when the clone is expanded.

v_gene	abundance	j_gene	d_gene	CDR3aa	CDR3nt
TRBV2	many	TRBJ2-3	NA	CASRRDSDTQYF	TGTGCCAGCAGACGCGACTCAGATACGCAGTATTTT
TRBV20-1	many	TRBJ1-2	TRBD1	CSASGRPGQGAGYTF	TGCAGTGCTAGCGGGAGGCCGGGACAGGGAGCGGGCTACACCTTC
TRBV2	many	TRBJ1-5	NA	CASSEADSNQPQHF	TGTGCCAGCAGTGAAGCAGATAGCAATCAGCCCCAGCATTTT
TRBV28	many	TRBJ1-1	NA	CASSSGQGITEAFF	TGTGCCAGCAGTTCAGGTCAGGGCATCACTGAAGCTTTCTTT
TRBV20-1	few	TRBJ2-2	TRBD1	CSARDGQGFGGELFF	TGCAGTGCTAGGGACGGACAGGGGTTTGGCGGGGAGCTGTTTTTT
TRBV3-1	many	TRBJ2-1	NA	CASSHSYNEQFF	TGTGCCAGCAGCCATTCCTACAATGAGCAGTTCTTC
TRBV18	many	TRBJ1-3	NA	CASSPGATSGNTIYF	TGTGCCAGCTCACCAGGGGCTACCTCTGGAAACACCATATATTTT
TRBV20-1	many	TRBJ2-1	NA	CSARVRRGLSYNEQFF	TGCAGTGCTAGAGTACGTCGCGGGCTCTCCTACAATGAGCAGTTCTTC
TRBV11-2	many	TRBJ1-2	NA	CASSLEGAGYGYTF	TGTGCCAGCAGCTTAGAGGGGGCTGGCTATGGCTACACCTTC
TRBV7-6	many	TRBJ2-3	NA	CASSFAPGLPTDTQYF	TGTGCCAGCAGCTTTGCCCCTGGACTACCCACAGATACGCAGTATTTT